These 31 T cell receptor beta chains were sequenced from one sample in a study of CD8+CD57+ T cells in acquired aplastic anemia. CD8+CD57+ cell expansion, shown by flow cytometry, had occurred in the patients selected for sequencing. Genomic DNA acted as the template from which TCR beta VDJ combination and CDR3 sequence profiling were carried out. TCRdb reprocessed the reads with MiXCR, giving one entry per CDR3 protein. This table holds roughly 100,000 distinct CDR3 sequences, around 68% found once. Sequenced material: sorted CD4+, CD8+, or CD8+CD57+ T cells (not recorded which) from PBMCs. These receptors originate from a human donor with aplastic anemia.

The rearrangement links TRBV19 to TRBJ1-4, with D perhaps matching TRBD1 (6 bases). Looked up from germline, CDR1 is LNHDA and CDR2 is SQIVND (reference sequence). V was shortened by 6 bases and J by 8 bases, with 16 bases between the two germline ends. The CDR3 totals 14 residues. For the CDR3, the DNA is TGTGCCAGTAGACGTAAACAGGGCGGCGAAAAACTGTTTTTT. This translates into CASRRKQGGEKLFF.

This clonotype was seen more than once but under ten times. The chain combines TRBV20-1 with TRBJ2-3; tentative D call: TRBD2 (5 bases). The CDR3 extends over 13 amino acids. Trimming left V 6 bases short and J 0 bases short, with 10 bases between. The germline gives CDR1 DFQATT, CDR2 SNEGSKA (reference sequence). The DNA of the CDR3 is TGCAGTGCGATCGGACTCAGCACAGATACGCAGTATTTT. Protein: CSAIGLSTDTQYF.

About this clonotype itself: One end of the junction varies from germline; a read error may be responsible. J is TRBJ2-6 and V is TRBV2; possible D gene TRBD1, 5 bases. The CDR3 covers 14 residues. Germline CDR1 is SNHLY and CDR2 is FYNNEI. The CDR3 region has the DNA TGTGCCAGCAGGGATAACTCTGGGGCCAACGTCCTGGCTTTC. Translated: CASRDNSGANVLAF.

The genes are TRBV15 and TRBJ1-5; 7 bases align to TRBD1. J lost 0 bases, V lost 5 bases, and 1 base had no gene match. Germline V gene sequence: CDR1 LNHNV, CDR2 YYDKDF (reference sequence). The CDR3 consists of 14 residues. CDR3 protein: CATSGTVSNQPQHF. The CDR3 bases are TGTGCCACCAGCGGGACAGTTAGCAATCAGCCCCAGCATTTT.

This rearrangement joins TRBV10-2 to TRBJ2-2; TRBD2 might be the D (6 bases). The CDR3 totals 16 residues. Germline V CDR1 and CDR2: WSHSY, SAAADI. Between the trimmed V and J ends, which lost 4 bases and 2 bases, there was a span of 14 bases. DNA of the CDR3: TGCGCCAGCAGTGCGGCCTCGGGACTTAACACCGGGGAGCTGTTTTTT. As protein: CASSAASGLNTGELFF.

This chain connects TRBV10-3 to TRBJ2-1; 11 bases agree with TRBD2. The germline V gene has CDR1 ENHRY and CDR2 SYGVKD. CDR3 length: 16 amino acids. Losses at the gene ends were 10 bases for V and 2 bases for J; bases not matched to a gene: 10. Written as DNA, the CDR3 is TGTGCCACGGCGTCATTGACTAGCGGGACCTACAATGAGCAGTTCTTC. Its translation: CATASLTSGTYNEQFF.

The rearrangement joins TRBV5-1 to TRBJ1-1; no clear D. The V end was cut by 7 bases, the J end by 0 bases, with 13 bases between. The CDR3 spans 14 residues. Germline CDR1 is SGHRS and CDR2 is YFSETQ. CDR3 in DNA: TGCGCCAGCTGCTACCTGGACCTGAACACTGAAGCTTTCTTT. Its protein is CASCYLDLNTEAFF.

This clonotype appeared a few times. V gene TRBV20-1 combines with J gene TRBJ1-2, with D maybe TRBD1 (6 bases). V was pared by 5 bases and J by 4 bases, with 17 bases between. The CDR3 spans 14 residues. Per the germline V gene, CDR1 is DFQATT and CDR2 is SNEGSKA (reference sequence). For the CDR3, the DNA is TGCAGTGCTCCCGGGACACGGAGGCGCTATGGCTACACCTTC. Its protein is CSAPGTRRRYGYTF.

As for this clonotype: One end of the junction is discordant with germline, which a read error may explain. The J gene is TRBJ2-7, the V gene TRBV29-1, with a possible D match to TRBD1 (6 bases). The germline gives CDR1 SQVTM, CDR2 ANQGSEA. CDR3 length: 13 residues. The CDR3 region has the DNA TGCAGCGTTAGAGAGGGGGATTCCTACGAGCGGTACTTC. Protein product: CSVREGDSYERYF.

At least ten counts were recorded for this clonotype. The V gene is TRBV7-9, the J gene TRBJ2-2; TRBD2 matches at 10 bases. This CDR3 spans 19 amino acids. CDR1 is SEHNR, CDR2 FQNEAQ, per germline (reference sequence). J gave up 3 bases and V 5 bases, and 15 bases lay outside the gene matches. The CDR3 loop reads CASSDRGRAGGSYTGELFF. DNA for the CDR3: TGTGCCAGCAGCGACCGGGGCAGAGCGGGAGGGTCTTACACCGGGGAGCTGTTTTTT.

The chain has TRBV6-2 or TRBV6-3 and TRBJ2-5, with 7 bases that match TRBD1. This CDR3 spans 16 amino acids. V gave up 6 bases and J gave up 4 bases; unmatched junction bases: 14. Germline CDR1 and CDR2: MNHEY and SVGEGT. The CDR3 loop reads CASSHGDRAVRETQYF. CDR3 sequence (DNA): TGTGCCAGCAGCCACGGGGACAGAGCCGTGAGAGAGACCCAGTACTTC.

The gene calls are TRBV7-9 and TRBJ1-1; no firm D call. V lost 7 bases, J lost 3 bases, and 9 bases lay in between. The germline V gene has CDR1 SEHNR and CDR2 FQNEAQ (reference sequence). The CDR3 is 12 residues long. The CDR3 here is CASNAGDTEAFF. CDR3 nucleotide sequence: TGTGCCAGCAACGCAGGAGACACTGAAGCTTTCTTT.

The chain links TRBV12-3 or TRBV12-4 to TRBJ2-1, with no clear D. V gave up 3 bases and J gave up 10 bases, with 13 bases separating them. The CDR3 runs 13 residues. Here the CDR3 reads CASSLLAASEQFF. CDR3 in DNA: TGTGCCAGCAGTTTGCTGGCTGCAAGCGAGCAGTTCTTC.

The V and J genes are TRBV12-3 or TRBV12-4 and TRBJ1-3; D not certain. The CDR3 contains 13 residues. The germline V and J ends were trimmed by 6 bases and 9 bases, with 15 bases remaining between them. The CDR3 region has the DNA TGTGCCAGCAGAGGTTCCGGGTTGCGCACCATATATTTT. This sequence encodes CASRGSGLRTIYF.

This clonotype was observed a few times. The chain couples TRBV2 to TRBJ2-7; D perhaps matches TRBD1 (6 bases). The CDR3 has 13 amino acids. Between the trimmed V and J ends, which lost 4 bases and 2 bases, there was a span of 9 bases. The germline CDR1 and CDR2 sequences are SNHLY and FYNNEI. DNA of the CDR3: TGTGCCAGCAGTGGCAGGGGACCCTACGAGCAGTACTTC. This gives the protein CASSGRGPYEQYF.

This rearrangement joins TRBV10-3 to TRBJ1-1, with D possibly matching TRBD1 (5 bases). Germline CDR1 ENHRY, CDR2 SYGVKD. The germline V and J ends were trimmed by 3 bases and 6 bases, with 14 bases remaining between them. The CDR3 runs 14 residues. The CDR3 sequence is CAISDQGGFAEAFF. The CDR3 DNA reads as TGTGCCATCAGTGACCAGGGTGGTTTCGCTGAAGCTTTCTTT.

This clonotype has just a few counts. The rearrangement links TRBV10-3 to TRBJ2-6, with 8 bases matching TRBD2. The germline V gene encodes CDR1 ENHRY and CDR2 SYGVKD. Trimming at V came to 3 bases and at J to 3 bases, leaving 4 bases not matched to a gene. The CDR3 has 16 amino acids. CDR3 loop: CAISDRGGGGANVLTF. The CDR3 DNA is TGTGCCATCAGTGATCGGGGGGGCGGTGGGGCCAACGTCCTGACTTTC.

The gene calls are TRBV19 and TRBJ1-1; D possibly corresponds to TRBD1 (5 bases). Germline loops: CDR1 LNHDA, CDR2 SQIVND (reference sequence). V gave up 8 bases and J gave up 0 bases, with 13 bases separating them. This CDR3 is built from 14 residues. DNA for the CDR3: TGTGCCAGTCATCGGGACGGGATGAACACTGAAGCTTTCTTT. Its translation is CASHRDGMNTEAFF.

The V call is TRBV7-2, the J call TRBJ1-5; TRBD1 might be the D (6 bases). V was trimmed by 5 bases and J by 9 bases, leaving 11 bases between them. Germline assignment: CDR1 SGHTA and CDR2 FQGNSA. The CDR3 totals 12 residues. CDR3 sequence reads: CASSVQTGPQHF. The CDR3 coding sequence is TGTGCCAGCAGCGTGCAGACAGGGCCCCAGCATTTT.

This sequence joins TRBV16 and TRBJ1-2; D is unresolved. Between the trimmed V and J ends, which lost 0 bases and 2 bases, there was a span of 4 bases. Germline CDR1 reads KGHSY; CDR2 reads FQNENV. This CDR3 is built from 13 residues. Written as DNA, the CDR3 is TGTGCCAGCAGCCAATCGGGGAACTATGGCTACACCTTC. Residues: CASSQSGNYGYTF.

Turning to this clonotype: The junction departs from germline at one end; a sequencing error may be responsible. The chain has TRBV20-1 and TRBJ2-3, with 8 bases fitting TRBD2. This CDR3 comprises 19 residues. Germline V CDR1 and CDR2: DFQATT, SNEGSKA (reference sequence). The CDR3 region is CTARDPPVSGTWGTDTHYF. CDR3 bases: TGCACTGCTAGAGATCCCCCCGTTAGCGGGACGTGGGGCACAGATACACATTATTTT.

With respect to this clonotype: Relative to the germline gene, one junction end is altered; a read error may explain this. The chain is built from TRBV24-1 and TRBJ2-3, with TRBD2 identical over 10 bases. The CDR3 spans 15 residues. Germline assignment: CDR1 KGHDR and CDR2 SFDVKD. The CDR3, as DNA: TGTGCCATCAGTGAGTCCCTAGCGGGAGCCGATACGCAGTATTTT. It specifies CAISESLAGADTQYF.

The sample holds one count of this clonotype. The gene calls are TRBV2 and TRBJ1-5, with a weak D call TRBD1 (5 bases). V was trimmed by 7 bases and J by 4 bases, leaving 8 bases between them. CDR1 and CDR2 from the germline V gene are SNHLY and FYNNEI. The CDR3 is made up of 12 amino acids. The CDR3 loop is CASTRGNQPQHF. Here the CDR3 DNA reads TGTGCCAGCACCCGGGGGAATCAGCCCCAGCATTTT. The full variable domain, with the rest looked up from reference TRBV2 and TRBJ1-5, is EPEVTQTPSHQVTQMGQEVILRCVPISNHLYFYWYRQILGQKVEFLVSFYNNEISEKSEIFDDQFSVERPDGSNFTLKIRSTKLEDSAMYFCASTRGNQPQHFGDGTRLSIL.

The chain links TRBV11-2 to TRBJ1-2; D ambiguous. Per the germline V gene, CDR1 is SGHAT and CDR2 is FQNNGV. CDR3 size: 14 residues. V was clipped by 0 bases and J by 2 bases, with 7 bases between them. The CDR3 here is CASSLEGSNYGYTF. In nucleotides, the CDR3 is TGTGCCAGCAGCTTAGAGGGCAGCAACTATGGCTACACCTTC.

The chain combines TRBV24-1 with TRBJ2-1; D uncertain. Between the trimmed V and J ends, which lost 9 bases and 8 bases, there was a span of 10 bases. The CDR3 is 11 amino acids. Looked up from germline, CDR1 is KGHDR and CDR2 is SFDVKD. In DNA, the CDR3 is TGTGCCACCCAAATCGGATATGAGCAGTTCTTC. Its translation: CATQIGYEQFF.

As to this clonotype: Mismatch with germline at one junction end may stem from a read error. This chain connects TRBV14 to TRBJ2-5; perhaps TRBD1 as D (6 bases). Germline CDR1 SGHDN, CDR2 FVKESK. This CDR3 comprises 14 residues. The CDR3 region is CASSQAGVQETQYF. CDR3 DNA sequence: TGTGCCAGCAGCCAAGCAGGGGTCCAAGAAACCCAGTACTTC. Complete variable domain (other parts from reference TRBV14 and TRBJ2-5): EAGVTQFPSHSVIEKGQTVTLRCDPISGHDNLYWYRRVMGKEIKFLLHFVKESKQDESGMPNNRFLAERTGGTYSTLKVQPAELEDSGVYFCASSQAGVQETQYFGPGTRLLVL.

The chain combines TRBV6-5 with TRBJ2-7; possibly TRBD1 or TRBD2 for D (5 bases each). The V end was cut by 2 bases, the J end by 2 bases, with 13 bases between. The CDR3 spans 15 residues. Germline V gene data show CDR1 as MNHEY and CDR2 as SVGAGI. For the CDR3, the DNA is TGTGCCAGCAGTTACGACGAGGGGAGAACCTACGAGCAGTACTTC. This codes for CASSYDEGRTYEQYF.

The rearrangement uses TRBV7-2 and TRBJ2-5, with 13 nucleotides matching TRBD2. CDR1 is SGHTA and CDR2 is FQGNSA in the germline V gene. Unmatched junction bases numbered 4, after V lost 5 bases and J lost 4 bases. The CDR3 sequence is 15 residues long. CDR3 DNA: TGTGCCAGCAGCGCCCGACTAGCGGGGGGAGAGACCCAGTACTTC. Residues: CASSARLAGGETQYF.

The J gene is TRBJ2-7, the V gene TRBV29-1; 8 bases are a match to TRBD2. The CDR3 sequence is 13 residues long. Trimming cost V 4 bases and J 5 bases; bases outside gene matches: 7. Germline CDR1 is SQVTM and CDR2 is ANQGSEA. In DNA form, the CDR3 reads TGCAGCGTTGTATCGAGCGGGAGTGACGAGCAGTACTTC. It is translated as CSVVSSGSDEQYF.

The V gene is TRBV29-1, the J gene TRBJ2-5, with a possible D match to TRBD2 (6 bases). The germline V and J ends were trimmed by 7 bases and 10 bases, with 16 bases remaining between them. Germline lookup yields CDR1 SQVTM and CDR2 ANQGSEA. This CDR3 spans 11 amino acids. The DNA of the CDR3 is TGCAGCGCCCGGGACGGCGGGGACCAGTACTTC. Translating gives CSARDGGDQYF.

On this clonotype: A much larger clone is a single base away; this may be a read error. V is TRBV6-5 and J is TRBJ1-2, with 7 bases aligning to TRBD1. The CDR3 has 16 residues. The germline gives CDR1 MNHEY, CDR2 SVGAGI. The V gene end was trimmed by 0 bases and the J gene end by 6 bases; junction bases not matched to a gene: 10. The CDR3 DNA is TGTGCCAGCAGTTACTCGCGAACAGGGGCCCTAGATGGCTACACCTTC. Translated: CASSYSRTGALDGYTF.